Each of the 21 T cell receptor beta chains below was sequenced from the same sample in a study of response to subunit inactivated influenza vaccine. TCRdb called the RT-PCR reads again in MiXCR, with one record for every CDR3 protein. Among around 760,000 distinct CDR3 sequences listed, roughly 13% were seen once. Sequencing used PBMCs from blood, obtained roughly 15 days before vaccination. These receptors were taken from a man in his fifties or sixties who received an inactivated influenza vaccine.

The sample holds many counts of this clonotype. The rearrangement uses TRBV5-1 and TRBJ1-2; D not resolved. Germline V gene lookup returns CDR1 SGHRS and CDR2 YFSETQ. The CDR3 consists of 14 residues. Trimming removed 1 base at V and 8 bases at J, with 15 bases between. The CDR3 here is CASSLISGVDGYTF. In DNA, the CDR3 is TGCGCCAGCAGCTTGATTAGCGGGGTTGACGGCTACACCTTC.

In nucleotides, the CDR3 is TGTGCCAGCACTGGAGCGGGCATTCAGTACTTC. Its protein is CASTGAGIQYF. This chain links TRBV12-3 or TRBV12-4 with TRBJ2-4; possibly TRBD2 for D (6 bases). This CDR3 contains 11 residues. V lost 7 bases and J lost 9, with 10 bases in between.

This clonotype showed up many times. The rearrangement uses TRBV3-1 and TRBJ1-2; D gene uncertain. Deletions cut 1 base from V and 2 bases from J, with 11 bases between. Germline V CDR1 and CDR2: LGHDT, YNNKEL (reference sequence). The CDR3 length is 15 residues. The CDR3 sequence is CASSQAFGGNYGYTF. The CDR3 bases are TGTGCCAGCAGCCAAGCATTCGGCGGAAACTATGGCTACACCTTC. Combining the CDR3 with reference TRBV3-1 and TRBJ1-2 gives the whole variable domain DTAVSQTPKYLVTQMGNDKSIKCEQNLGHDTMYWYKQDSKKFLKIMFSYNNKELIINETVPNRFSPKSPDKAHLNLHINSLELGDSAVYFCASSQAFGGNYGYTFGSGTRLTVV.

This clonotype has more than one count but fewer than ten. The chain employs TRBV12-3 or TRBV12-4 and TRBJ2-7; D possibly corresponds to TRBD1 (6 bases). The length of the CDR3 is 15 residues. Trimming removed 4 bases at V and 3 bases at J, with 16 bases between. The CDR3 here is CASSSIDRSYYEQYF. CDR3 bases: TGTGCCAGCAGTTCAATCGACAGGAGTTACTACGAGCAGTACTTC.

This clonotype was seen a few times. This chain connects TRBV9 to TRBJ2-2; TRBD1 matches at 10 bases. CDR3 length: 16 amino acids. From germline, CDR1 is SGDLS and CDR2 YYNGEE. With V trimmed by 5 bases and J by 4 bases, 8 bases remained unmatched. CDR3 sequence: CASRSTGGMGTGELFF. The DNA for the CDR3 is TGTGCCAGCAGATCGACAGGGGGCATGGGCACCGGGGAGCTGTTTTTT.

CDR3 nucleotide sequence: TGTGCCAGCAGTTTAGTGCAGGGGGCAGGCTACACCTTC. The encoded protein is CASSLVQGAGYTF. The genes are TRBV27 and TRBJ1-2; 8 bases match TRBD1. The trim removed 2 bases at V and 8 bases at J, leaving 4 bases unmatched. Germline lookup yields CDR1 MNHEY and CDR2 SMNVEV (reference sequence). The CDR3 covers 13 residues.

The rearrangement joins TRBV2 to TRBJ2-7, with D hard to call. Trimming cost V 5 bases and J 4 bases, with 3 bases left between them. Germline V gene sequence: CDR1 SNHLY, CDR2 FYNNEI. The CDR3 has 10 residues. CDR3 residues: CASSQYEQYF. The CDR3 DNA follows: TGTGCCAGCAGTCAGTACGAGCAGTACTTC.

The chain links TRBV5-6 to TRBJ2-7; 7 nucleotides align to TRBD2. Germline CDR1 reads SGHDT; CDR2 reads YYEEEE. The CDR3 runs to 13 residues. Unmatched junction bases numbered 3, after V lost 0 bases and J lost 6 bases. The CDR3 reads CASSLVGEGEQYF. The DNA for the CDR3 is TGTGCCAGCAGCTTGGTTGGGGAGGGCGAGCAGTACTTC.

The CDR3 DNA reads TGTGCCAGCACCTTTAGGGACAGGGGGGGCAATGAGCAGTTCTTC. Its translation: CASTFRDRGGNEQFF. J is TRBJ2-1 and V is TRBV11-2, with 11 positions matching TRBD1. After removal of 7 bases from V and 6 bases from J, the junction contained 8 bases not matched to a gene. The CDR3 extends over 15 amino acids. The germline CDR1 and CDR2 sequences are SGHAT and FQNNGV.

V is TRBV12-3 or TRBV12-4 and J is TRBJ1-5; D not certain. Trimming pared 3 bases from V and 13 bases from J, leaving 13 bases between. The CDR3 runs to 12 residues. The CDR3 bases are TGTGCCAGCAGTTTGGGTTTCGGACGGCAGCATTTT. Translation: CASSLGFGRQHF.

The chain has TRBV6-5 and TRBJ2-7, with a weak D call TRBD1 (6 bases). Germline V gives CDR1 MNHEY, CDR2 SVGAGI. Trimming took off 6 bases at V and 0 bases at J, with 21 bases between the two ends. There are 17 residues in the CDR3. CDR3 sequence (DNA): TGTGCCAGCAGCTATGCCCCGGGACATCCACTCTCCTACGAGCAGTACTTC. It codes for CASSYAPGHPLSYEQYF.

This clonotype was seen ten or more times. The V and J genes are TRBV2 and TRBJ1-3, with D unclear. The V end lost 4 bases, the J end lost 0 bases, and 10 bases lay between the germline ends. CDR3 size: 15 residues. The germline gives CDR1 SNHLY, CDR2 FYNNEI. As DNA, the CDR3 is TGTGCCAGCAGTGCTGCTTTGGCCTCTGGAAACACCATATATTTT. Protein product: CASSAALASGNTIYF.

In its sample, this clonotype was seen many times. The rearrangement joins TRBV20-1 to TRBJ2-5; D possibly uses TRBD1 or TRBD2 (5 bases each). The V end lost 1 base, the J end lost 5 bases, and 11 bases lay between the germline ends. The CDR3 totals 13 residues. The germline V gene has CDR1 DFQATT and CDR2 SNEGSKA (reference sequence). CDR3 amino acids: CSARGGGRETQYF. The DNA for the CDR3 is TGCAGTGCTAGAGGTGGGGGACGGGAGACCCAGTACTTC.

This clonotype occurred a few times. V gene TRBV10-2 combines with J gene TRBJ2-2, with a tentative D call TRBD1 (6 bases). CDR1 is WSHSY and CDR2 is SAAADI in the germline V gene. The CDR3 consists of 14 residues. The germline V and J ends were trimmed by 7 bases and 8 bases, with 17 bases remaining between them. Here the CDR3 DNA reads TGCGCCAGCAAAAAGGGCAGGGGTATAGGGGAGCTGTTTTTT. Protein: CASKKGRGIGELFF.

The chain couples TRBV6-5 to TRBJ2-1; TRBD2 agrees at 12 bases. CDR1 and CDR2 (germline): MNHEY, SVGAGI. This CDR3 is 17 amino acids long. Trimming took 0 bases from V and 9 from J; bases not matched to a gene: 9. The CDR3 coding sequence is TGTGCCAGCAGTTACTCGATGGGACTAGCGGGCGGGCGTGAGCAGTTCTTC. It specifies CASSYSMGLAGGREQFF.

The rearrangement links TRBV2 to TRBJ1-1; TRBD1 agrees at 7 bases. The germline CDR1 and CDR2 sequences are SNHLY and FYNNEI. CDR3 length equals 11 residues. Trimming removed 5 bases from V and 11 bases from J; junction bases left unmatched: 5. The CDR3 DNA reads TGTGCCAGCAGTCGGGACAGCGGGGCTTTCTTT. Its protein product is CASSRDSGAFF. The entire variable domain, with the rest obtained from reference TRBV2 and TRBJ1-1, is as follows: EPEVTQTPSHQVTQMGQEVILRCVPISNHLYFYWYRQILGQKVEFLVSFYNNEISEKSEIFDDQFSVERPDGSNFTLKIRSTKLEDSAMYFCASSRDSGAFFGQGTRLTVV.

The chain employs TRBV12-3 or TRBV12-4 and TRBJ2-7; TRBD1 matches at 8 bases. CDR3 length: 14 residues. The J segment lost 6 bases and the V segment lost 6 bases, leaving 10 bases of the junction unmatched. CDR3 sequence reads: CASSRRAGGAEQYF. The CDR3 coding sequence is TGTGCCAGCAGCCGTAGGGCAGGGGGCGCCGAGCAGTACTTC.

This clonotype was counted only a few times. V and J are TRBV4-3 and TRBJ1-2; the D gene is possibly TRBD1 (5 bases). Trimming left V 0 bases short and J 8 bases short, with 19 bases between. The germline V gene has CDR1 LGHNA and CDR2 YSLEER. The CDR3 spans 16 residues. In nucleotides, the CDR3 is TGCGCCAGCAGCCAAGATAATGGACATCCTCTGGGAGGCTACACCTTC. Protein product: CASSQDNGHPLGGYTF.

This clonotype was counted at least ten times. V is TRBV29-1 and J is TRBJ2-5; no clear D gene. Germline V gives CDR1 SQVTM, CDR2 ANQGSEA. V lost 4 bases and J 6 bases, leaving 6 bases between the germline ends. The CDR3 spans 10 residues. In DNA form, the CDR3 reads TGCAGCGTTGTGTACCAGACCCAGTACTTC. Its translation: CSVVYQTQYF.

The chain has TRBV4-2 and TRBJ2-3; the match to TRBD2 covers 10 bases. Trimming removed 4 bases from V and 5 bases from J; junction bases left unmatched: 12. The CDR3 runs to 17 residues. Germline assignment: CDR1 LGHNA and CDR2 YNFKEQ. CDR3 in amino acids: CASSRGLAEQQIDTQYF. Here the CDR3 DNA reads TGTGCCAGCAGCCGCGGACTAGCGGAGCAACAGATAGATACGCAGTATTTT.

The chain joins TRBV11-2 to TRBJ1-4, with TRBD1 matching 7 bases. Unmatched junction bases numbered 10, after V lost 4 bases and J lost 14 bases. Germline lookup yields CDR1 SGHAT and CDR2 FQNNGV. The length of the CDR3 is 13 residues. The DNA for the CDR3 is TGTGCCAGCAGCTCAAACTATGGGACAGCCCTGTTTTTT. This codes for CASSSNYGTALFF.